Below, 10 T cell receptor beta chains from the same sample are listed, as sequenced in a study of shared clonotypes between healthy human individuals. Using immunoSEQ multiplex PCR, the repertoire was profiled, and TCRdb retains in-frame clones only, with some absent. The data hold fewer than 700,000 clones, with just over 75% observed a single time. The sequencing input was PBMCs. The receptor set was obtained from a woman aged 40 to 49 in good health. Some clones in this sample may be carry-over from other donors' samples.

The CDR3 nucleotides read TGTGCCAGCAGCCCTGGGACAGGGGGCCGCTACGAGCAGTACTTC. Translated, it gives CASSPGTGGRYEQYF. The V gene is TRBV9, the J gene TRBJ2-5; TRBD1 agrees at 12 bases. The DNA end lines up better with TRBJ2-7; the J call may be wrong. Germline assignment: CDR1 SGDLS and CDR2 YYNGEE. CDR3 size: 15 residues.

V usage is TRBV7-9 and J usage is TRBJ2-1, with unresolved D. V lost 3 bases and J lost 2, with 5 bases in between. Per germline, CDR1 SEHNR and CDR2 FQNEAQ (reference sequence). CDR3 length equals 13 residues. CDR3 bases: TGTGCCAGCAGCTTGAGTGCCTACAATGAGCAGTTCTTC. As protein: CASSLSAYNEQFF.

This clone has a handful of counts. The sample contains more than one DNA sequence encoding this CDR3. This sequence joins TRBV5-4 and TRBJ2-7; the match to TRBD2 covers 13 bases. The CDR3 consists of 17 residues. V was clipped by 2 bases and J by 4 bases; unmatched bases: 9. In germline, CDR1 is SGHNT, CDR2 YYREEE (reference sequence). The DNA of the CDR3 is TGTGCCAGCAGCTTAAGACGGACTAGCGGGAGTGGTTACGAGCAGTACTTC. Amino acid sequence: CASSLRRTSGSGYEQYF.

This clone showed up just once. This chain connects TRBV7-9 to TRBJ2-7; a possible D gene is TRBD1 (5 bases). Trimming left V 6 bases short and J 5 bases short, with 14 bases between. CDR1 SEHNR and CDR2 FQNEAQ come from the germline V gene (reference sequence). CDR3 length equals 13 residues. CDR3 bases: TGTGCCAGCAGTTTGTCTGGCAGGGACGAGCAGTACTTC. Translated, it gives CASSLSGRDEQYF.

The gene calls are TRBV2 and TRBJ1-4; 7 bases line up with TRBD1. Trimming at V came to 5 bases and at J to 5 bases, leaving 8 bases not matched to a gene. Looked up from germline, CDR1 is SNHLY and CDR2 is FYNNEI. The CDR3 has 15 amino acids. CDR3 residues: CASSPYGTENEKLFF. The CDR3 DNA sequence: TGTGCCAGCAGTCCTTACGGGACAGAGAATGAAAAACTGTTTTTT.

The chain employs TRBV6-5 and TRBJ2-5, with D perhaps being TRBD1 or TRBD2 (6 bases each). The J call may be wrong; the DNA end is better matched by TRBJ2-7. In germline, CDR1 is MNHEY, CDR2 SVGAGI. The CDR3 is 13 amino acids. The CDR3 region has the DNA TGTGCCAGCAGCCTCGATAGGGGGGTCGAGCAGTACTTC. Protein product: CASSLDRGVEQYF.

Concerning this clone: A far larger clone differs by one base, so this is likely a read error. The chain carries TRBV30 and TRBJ1-1; D call uncertain. This CDR3 region has 13 residues. Trimming cost V 0 bases and J 3 bases, with 8 bases left between them. Per germline, CDR1 GTSNPN and CDR2 SVGIG (reference sequence). The CDR3 is CAWSVGRDTEAFF. DNA for the CDR3: TGTGCCTGGAGTGTTGGGAGGGACACTGAAGCTTTCTTT.

This chain uses TRBV28 with TRBJ2-4; TRBD2 aligns across 12 bases. The V gene's germline CDR1 is MDHEN and CDR2 SYDVKM. The V segment lost 5 bases and the J segment 7 bases; nucleotides outside the gene matches: 6. The CDR3 loop spans 15 amino acids. CDR3 sequence: CASSPLAGGPNIQYF. As DNA, the CDR3 is TGTGCCAGCAGTCCTCTAGCGGGAGGGCCGAACATTCAGTACTTC.

This clone was seen a few times. The chain combines TRBV29-1 with TRBJ2-2; TRBD2 matches at 13 bases. V gave up 6 bases and J gave up 3 bases; unmatched junction bases: 7. The CDR3 length is 16 residues. Per the germline V gene, CDR1 is SQVTM and CDR2 is ANQGSEA. CDR3 sequence (DNA): TGCAGCGTGCAACTAGCGGGAGGGCCGTACACCGGGGAGCTGTTTTTT. Translated: CSVQLAGGPYTGELFF.

The chain is built from TRBV2 and TRBJ2-7, with 8 bases that match TRBD2. CDR1 and CDR2 (germline): SNHLY, FYNNEI. Germline trimming cut 6 bases from V and 7 bases from J; bases unmatched to any gene: 5. The CDR3 runs to 12 residues. This CDR3 is CASSQTSVEQYF. The CDR3 DNA reads as TGTGCCAGCAGCCAGACTAGCGTGGAGCAGTACTTC. The variable domain in full, with the rest retrieved from reference TRBV2 and TRBJ2-7, is EPEVTQTPSHQVTQMGQEVILRCVPISNHLYFYWYRQILGQKVEFLVSFYNNEISEKSEIFDDQFSVERPDGSNFTLKIRSTKLEDSAMYFCASSQTSVEQYFGPGTRLTVT.